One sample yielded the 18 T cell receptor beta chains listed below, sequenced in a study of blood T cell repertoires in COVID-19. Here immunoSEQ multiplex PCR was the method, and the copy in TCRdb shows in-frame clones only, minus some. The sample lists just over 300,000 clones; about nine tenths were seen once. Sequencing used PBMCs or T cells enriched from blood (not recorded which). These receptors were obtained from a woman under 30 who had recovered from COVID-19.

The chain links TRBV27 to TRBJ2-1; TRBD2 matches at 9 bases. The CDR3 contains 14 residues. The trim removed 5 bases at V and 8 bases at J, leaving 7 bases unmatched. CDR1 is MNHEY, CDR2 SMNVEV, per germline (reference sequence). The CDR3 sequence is CASSQGLAIDEQFF. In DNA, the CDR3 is TGTGCCAGCAGTCAGGGACTAGCTATCGATGAGCAGTTCTTC.

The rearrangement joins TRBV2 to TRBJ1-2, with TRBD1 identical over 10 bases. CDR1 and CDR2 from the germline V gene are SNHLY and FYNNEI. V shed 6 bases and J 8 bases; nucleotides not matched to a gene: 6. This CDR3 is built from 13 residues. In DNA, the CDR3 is TGTGCCAGCAGCGACGACAGGGGGCGAGGCTACACCTTC. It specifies CASSDDRGRGYTF.

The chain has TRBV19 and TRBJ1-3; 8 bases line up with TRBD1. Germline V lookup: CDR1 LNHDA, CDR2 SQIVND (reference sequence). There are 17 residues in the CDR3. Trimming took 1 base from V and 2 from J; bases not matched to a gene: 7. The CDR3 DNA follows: TGTGCCAGTAGTATAGGAACAGGGGGATATGCTGGAAACACCATATATTTT. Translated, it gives CASSIGTGGYAGNTIYF.

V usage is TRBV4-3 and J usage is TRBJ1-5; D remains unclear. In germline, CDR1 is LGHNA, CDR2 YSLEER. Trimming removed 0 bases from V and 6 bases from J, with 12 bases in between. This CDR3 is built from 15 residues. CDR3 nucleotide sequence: TGCGCCAGCAGCCAAGATCTGGGGAGCTCTCAGCCCCAGCATTTT. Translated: CASSQDLGSSQPQHF.

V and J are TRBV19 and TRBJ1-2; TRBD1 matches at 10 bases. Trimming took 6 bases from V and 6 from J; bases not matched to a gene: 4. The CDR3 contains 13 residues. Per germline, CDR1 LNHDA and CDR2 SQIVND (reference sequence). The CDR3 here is CASRTGTGDGYTF. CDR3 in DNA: TGTGCCAGTAGAACCGGGACAGGGGATGGCTACACCTTC.

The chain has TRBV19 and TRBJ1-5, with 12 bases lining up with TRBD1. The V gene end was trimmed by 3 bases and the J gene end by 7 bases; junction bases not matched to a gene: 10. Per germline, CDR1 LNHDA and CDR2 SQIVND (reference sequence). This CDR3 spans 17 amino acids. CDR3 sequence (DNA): TGTGCCAGTAGTATGGGGACAGGGGGCTCCCTTCGACAGCCCCAGCATTTT. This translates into CASSMGTGGSLRQPQHF.

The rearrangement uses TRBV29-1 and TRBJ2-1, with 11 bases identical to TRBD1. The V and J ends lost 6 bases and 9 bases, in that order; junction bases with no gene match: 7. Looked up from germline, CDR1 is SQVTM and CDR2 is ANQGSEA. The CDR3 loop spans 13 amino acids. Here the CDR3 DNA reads TGCAGCGTCGGTAGGACAGGGGGCTTTGAGCAGTTCTTC. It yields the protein CSVGRTGGFEQFF.

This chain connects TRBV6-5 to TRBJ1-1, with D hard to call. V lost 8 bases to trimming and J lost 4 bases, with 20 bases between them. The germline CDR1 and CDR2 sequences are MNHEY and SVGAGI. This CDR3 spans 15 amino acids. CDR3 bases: TGTGCCAGCGCGAAAATACCCGGTACGGGCACTGAAGCTTTCTTT. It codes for CASAKIPGTGTEAFF.

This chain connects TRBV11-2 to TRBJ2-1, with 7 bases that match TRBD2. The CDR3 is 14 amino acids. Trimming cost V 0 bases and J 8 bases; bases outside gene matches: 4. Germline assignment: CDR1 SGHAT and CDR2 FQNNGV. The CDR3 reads CASSLEASGHEQFF. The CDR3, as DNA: TGTGCCAGCAGCTTAGAAGCTAGCGGTCATGAGCAGTTCTTC.

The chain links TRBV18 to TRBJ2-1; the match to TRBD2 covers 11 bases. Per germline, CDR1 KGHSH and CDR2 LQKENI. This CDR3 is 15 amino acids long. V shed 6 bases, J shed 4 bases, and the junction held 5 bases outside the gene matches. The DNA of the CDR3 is TGTGCCAGCTCGGGGGCTAGCGGGAGGTACAATGAGCAGTTCTTC. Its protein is CASSGASGRYNEQFF.

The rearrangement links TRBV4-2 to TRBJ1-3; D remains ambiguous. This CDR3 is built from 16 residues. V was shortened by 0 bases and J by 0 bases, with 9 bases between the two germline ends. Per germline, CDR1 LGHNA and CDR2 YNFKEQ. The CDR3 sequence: CASSQENTHSGNTIYF. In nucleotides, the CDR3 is TGTGCCAGCAGCCAAGAGAACACCCACTCTGGAAACACCATATATTTT.

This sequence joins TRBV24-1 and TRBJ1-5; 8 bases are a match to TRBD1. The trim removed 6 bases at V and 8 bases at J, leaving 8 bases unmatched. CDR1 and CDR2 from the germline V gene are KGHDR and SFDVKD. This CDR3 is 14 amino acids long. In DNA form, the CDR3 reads TGTGCCACCAGTAACCGGGACAGGATTAAGCCCCAGCATTTT. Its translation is CATSNRDRIKPQHF.

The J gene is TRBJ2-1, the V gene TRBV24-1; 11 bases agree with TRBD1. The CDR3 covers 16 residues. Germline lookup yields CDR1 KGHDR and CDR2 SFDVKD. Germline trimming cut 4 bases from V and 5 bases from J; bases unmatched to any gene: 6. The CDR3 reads CATSDLRDRGDNEQFF. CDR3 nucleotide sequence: TGTGCCACCAGTGACCTGCGGGACAGGGGGGACAATGAGCAGTTCTTC.

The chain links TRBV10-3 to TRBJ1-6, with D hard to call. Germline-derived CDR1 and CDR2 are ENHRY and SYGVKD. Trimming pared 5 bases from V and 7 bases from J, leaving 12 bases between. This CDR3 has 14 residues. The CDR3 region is CAISPRNGNSPLHF. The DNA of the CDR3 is TGTGCCATCAGTCCTAGGAATGGAAATTCACCCCTCCACTTT.

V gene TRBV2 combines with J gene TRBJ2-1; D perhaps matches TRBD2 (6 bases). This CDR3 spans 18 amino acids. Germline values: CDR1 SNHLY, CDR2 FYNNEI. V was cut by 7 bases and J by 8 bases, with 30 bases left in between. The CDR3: CASKGMYMEGGWHHEQFF. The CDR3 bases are TGTGCCAGCAAAGGGATGTATATGGAGGGCGGTTGGCATCATGAGCAGTTCTTC. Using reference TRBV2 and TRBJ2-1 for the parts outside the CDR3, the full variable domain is EPEVTQTPSHQVTQMGQEVILRCVPISNHLYFYWYRQILGQKVEFLVSFYNNEISEKSEIFDDQFSVERPDGSNFTLKIRSTKLEDSAMYFCASKGMYMEGGWHHEQFFGPGTRLTVL.

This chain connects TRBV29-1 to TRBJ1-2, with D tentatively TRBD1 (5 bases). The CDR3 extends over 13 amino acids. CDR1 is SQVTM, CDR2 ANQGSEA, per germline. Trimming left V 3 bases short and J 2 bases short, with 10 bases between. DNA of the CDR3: TGCAGCGTTGATATTTACAGGAACTATGGCTACACCTTC. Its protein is CSVDIYRNYGYTF. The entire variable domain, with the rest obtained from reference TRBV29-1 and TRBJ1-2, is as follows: SAVISQKPSRDICQRGTSLTIQCQVDSQVTMMFWYRQQPGQSLTLIATANQGSEATYESGFVIDKFPISRPNLTFSTLTVSNMSPEDSSIYLCSVDIYRNYGYTFGSGTRLTVV.

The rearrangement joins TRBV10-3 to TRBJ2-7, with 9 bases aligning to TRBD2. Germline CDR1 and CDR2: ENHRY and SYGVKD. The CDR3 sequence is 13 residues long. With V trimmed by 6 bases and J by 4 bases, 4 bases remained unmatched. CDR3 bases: TGTGCCATCAGGGAGACTAGCGGATACGAGCAGTACTTC. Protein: CAIRETSGYEQYF.

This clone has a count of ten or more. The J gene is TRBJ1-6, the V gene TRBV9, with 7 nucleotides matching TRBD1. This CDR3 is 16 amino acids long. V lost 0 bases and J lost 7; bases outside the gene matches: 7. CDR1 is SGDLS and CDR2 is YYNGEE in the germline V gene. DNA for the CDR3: TGTGCCAGCAGCGTAGGCGTGGGGACAGAAAATTCACCCCTCCACTTT. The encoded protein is CASSVGVGTENSPLHF.